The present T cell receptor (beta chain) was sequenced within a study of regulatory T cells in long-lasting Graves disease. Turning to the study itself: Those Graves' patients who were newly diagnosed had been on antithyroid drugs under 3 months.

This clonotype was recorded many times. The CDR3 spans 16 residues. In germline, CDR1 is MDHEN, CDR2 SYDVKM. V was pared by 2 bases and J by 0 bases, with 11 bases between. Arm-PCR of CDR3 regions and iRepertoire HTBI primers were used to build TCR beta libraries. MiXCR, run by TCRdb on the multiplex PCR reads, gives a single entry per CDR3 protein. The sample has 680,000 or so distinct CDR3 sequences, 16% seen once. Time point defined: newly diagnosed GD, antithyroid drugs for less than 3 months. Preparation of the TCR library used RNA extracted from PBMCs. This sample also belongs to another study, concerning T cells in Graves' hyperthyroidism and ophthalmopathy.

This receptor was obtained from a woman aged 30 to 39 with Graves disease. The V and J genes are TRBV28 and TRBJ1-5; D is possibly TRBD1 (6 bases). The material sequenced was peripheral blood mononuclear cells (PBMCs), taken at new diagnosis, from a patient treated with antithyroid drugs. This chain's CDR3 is CASSLTQGLSNQPQHF. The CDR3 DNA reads TGTGCCAGCAGTTTAACTCAGGGGCTTAGCAATCAGCCCCAGCATTTT.